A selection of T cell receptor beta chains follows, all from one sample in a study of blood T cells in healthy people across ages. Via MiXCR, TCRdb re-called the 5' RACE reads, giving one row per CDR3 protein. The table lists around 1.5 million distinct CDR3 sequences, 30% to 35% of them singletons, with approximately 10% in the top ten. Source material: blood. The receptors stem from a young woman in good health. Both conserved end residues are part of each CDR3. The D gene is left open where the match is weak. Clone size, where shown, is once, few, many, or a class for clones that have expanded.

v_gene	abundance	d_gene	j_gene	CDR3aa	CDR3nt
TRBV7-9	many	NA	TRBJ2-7	CASSLGAYEQYF	TGTGCCAGCAGCTTGGGGGCCTACGAGCAGTACTTC
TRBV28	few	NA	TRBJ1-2	CASSFGFRGYTF	TGTGCCAGCAGTTTCGGGTTTCGGGGCTACACCTTC
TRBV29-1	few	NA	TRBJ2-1	CSVGAGRGNEQFF	TGCAGCGTTGGAGCGGGCAGGGGAAATGAGCAGTTCTTC
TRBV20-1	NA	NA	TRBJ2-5	CSDGGGIQETQYF	TGCAGTGACGGAGGAGGGATCCAAGAGACCCAGTACTTC
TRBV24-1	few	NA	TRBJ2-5	CATSGPSGETQYF	TGTGCCACCAGTGGGCCGAGCGGCGAGACCCAGTACTTC
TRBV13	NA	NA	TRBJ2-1	CASRGGGGNEQFF	TGTGCCAGCAGGGGAGGGGGCGGGAATGAGCAGTTCTTC
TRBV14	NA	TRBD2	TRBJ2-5	CASSQVGTSGAKTQYF	TGTGCCAGCAGCCAAGTCGGGACTAGCGGGGCGAAGACCCAGTACTTC
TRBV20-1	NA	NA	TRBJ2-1	CSARVALHNEQFF	TGCAGTGCTAGAGTGGCCCTCCACAATGAGCAGTTCTTC
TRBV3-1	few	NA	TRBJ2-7	CATGGPSAKEQYF	TGTGCCACCGGGGGCCCTTCGGCGAAAGAGCAGTACTTC
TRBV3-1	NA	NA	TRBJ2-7	CASSQGGSEFSYEQYF	TGTGCCAGCAGCCAAGGTGGGAGTGAGTTCTCCTACGAGCAGTACTTC
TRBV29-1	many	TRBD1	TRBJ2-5	CSVGGTGGETQYF	TGCAGCGTTGGGGGGACAGGGGGTGAGACCCAGTACTTC
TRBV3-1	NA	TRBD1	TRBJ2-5	CASSAQGFQETQYF	TGTGCCAGCAGCGCACAGGGGTTTCAAGAGACCCAGTACTTC
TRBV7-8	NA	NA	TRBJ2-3	CASSQRLLGADTQYF	TGTGCCAGCAGCCAACGCCTCTTAGGTGCAGATACGCAGTATTTT
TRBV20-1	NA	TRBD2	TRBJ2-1	CSASGRDLYNEQFF	TGCAGTGCAAGCGGGAGGGATCTCTACAATGAGCAGTTCTTC
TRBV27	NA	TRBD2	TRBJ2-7	CASTSSGTRAFREQYF	TGTGCCAGCACTTCGAGCGGGACTAGAGCATTTCGCGAGCAGTACTTC
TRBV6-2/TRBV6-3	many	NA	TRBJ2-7	CASSPGLAIYEQYF	TGTGCCAGCAGTCCGGGACTTGCGATCTACGAGCAGTACTTC
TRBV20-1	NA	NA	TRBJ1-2	CSARERLNSYGYTF	TGCAGTGCTAGAGAGAGGCTCAACAGCTATGGCTACACCTTC
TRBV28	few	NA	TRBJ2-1	CASSGTPLNEQFF	TGTGCCAGCAGCGGGACCCCCCTCAATGAGCAGTTCTTC
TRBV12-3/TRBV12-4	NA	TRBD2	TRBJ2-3	CASSFGLGVADTQYF	TGTGCCAGCAGTTTCGGACTAGGGGTGGCAGATACGCAGTATTTT
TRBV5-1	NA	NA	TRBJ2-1	CASSPGTQGGEQFF	TGCGCCAGCAGCCCAGGAACCCAAGGGGGTGAGCAGTTCTTC
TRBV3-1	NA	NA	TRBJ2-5	CASSQDGPQYF	TGTGCCAGCAGCCAAGATGGCCCGCAGTACTTC
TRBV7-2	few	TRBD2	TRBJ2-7	CASSSSGWASGSYEQYF	TGTGCCAGCAGCTCCTCGGGGTGGGCTAGCGGCTCCTACGAGCAGTACTTC
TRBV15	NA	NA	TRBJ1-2	CATSRHPLGQYGYTF	TGTGCCACCAGCAGACACCCACTAGGACAGTATGGCTACACCTTC
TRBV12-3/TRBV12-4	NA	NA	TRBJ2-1	CASSPDQGFDEQFF	TGTGCCAGCAGCCCGGATCAGGGATTTGATGAGCAGTTCTTC
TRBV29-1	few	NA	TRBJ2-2	CSVVETEYTGELFF	TGCAGCGTTGTTGAGACAGAGTACACCGGGGAGCTGTTTTTT
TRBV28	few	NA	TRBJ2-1	CASSPIVREWSYNEQFF	TGTGCCAGCAGTCCGATTGTACGGGAGTGGTCCTACAATGAGCAGTTCTTC
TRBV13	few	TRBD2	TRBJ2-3	CASSSHFGGGPDYTDTQYF	TGTGCCAGCAGCTCCCACTTCGGGGGGGGGCCCGACTACACAGATACGCAGTATTTT
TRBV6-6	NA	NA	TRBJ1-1	CASSSNGGQATFF	TGTGCCAGCAGCTCCAACGGGGGGCAGGCCACTTTCTTT
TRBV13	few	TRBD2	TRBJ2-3	CASSLSSGGTTDTQYF	TGTGCCAGCAGCTTAAGCAGCGGGGGTACTACAGATACGCAGTATTTT
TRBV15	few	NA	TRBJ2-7	CATSRGDRPYEQYF	TGTGCCACCAGCAGAGGCGACAGGCCGTACGAGCAGTACTTC
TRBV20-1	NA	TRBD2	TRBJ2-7	CSAGTSGLSYEQYF	TGCAGTGCTGGGACTAGCGGGCTTTCCTACGAGCAGTACTTC